One sample yielded the 18 T cell receptor beta chains listed below, sequenced in a study of blood T cell repertoires in COVID-19. Only in-frame clones appear in the TCRdb table, and some are missing; sequencing was by immunoSEQ multiplex PCR. The sample holds approximately 280,000 clones, roughly nine tenths seen once. The sample comprised PBMCs or T cells enriched from blood (not recorded which). All receptors derive from a woman aged 60-75 years who had recovered from COVID-19.

V is TRBV28 and J is TRBJ2-1; 10 nucleotides agree with TRBD1. Germline V gene sequence: CDR1 MDHEN, CDR2 SYDVKM. The CDR3 extends over 15 amino acids. After removal of 6 bases from V and 2 bases from J, the junction contained 4 bases not matched to a gene. The CDR3 spells CASRPTGGPYNEQFF. DNA of the CDR3: TGTGCCAGCAGGCCGACAGGGGGCCCCTACAATGAGCAGTTCTTC. The whole variable domain, filled in from reference TRBV28 and TRBJ2-1, reads DVKVTQSSRYLVKRTGEKVFLECVQDMDHENMFWYRQDPGLGLRLIYFSYDVKMKEKGDIPEGYSVSREKKERFSLILESASTNQTSMYLCASRPTGGPYNEQFFGPGTRLTVL.

V usage is TRBV28 and J usage is TRBJ1-2; D ambiguous. The CDR3 sequence is 15 residues long. V lost 7 bases and J lost 2, with 17 bases in between. CDR1 MDHEN and CDR2 SYDVKM come from the germline V gene. CDR3 nucleotide sequence: TGTGCCAGCAATAGCCGGGGAACTCTCAACTATGGCTACACCTTC. It encodes CASNSRGTLNYGYTF.

This chain joins TRBV30 and TRBJ1-4; D remains ambiguous. Trimming left V 8 bases short and J 4 bases short, with 8 bases between. The CDR3 spans 11 residues. CDR1 is GTSNPN and CDR2 is SVGIG in the germline V gene (reference sequence). The DNA of the CDR3 is TGTGCCCATCGGGGTAATGAAAAACTGTTTTTT. Its translation is CAHRGNEKLFF. Based on the CDR3 plus reference TRBV30 and TRBJ1-4, the full variable domain is SQTIHQWPATLVQPVGSPLSLECTVEGTSNPNLYWYRQAAGRGLQLLFYSVGIGQISSEVPQNLSASRPQDRQFILSSKKLLLSDSGFYLCAHRGNEKLFFGSGTQLSVL.

The genes are TRBV19 and TRBJ1-1; unclear D gene. Trimming took off 7 bases at V and 3 bases at J, with 15 bases between the two ends. CDR3 length: 14 residues. The germline V gene encodes CDR1 LNHDA and CDR2 SQIVND (reference sequence). For the CDR3, the DNA is TGTGCCAGTACCATGGACTGGCGCGACACTGAAGCTTTCTTT. Protein sequence: CASTMDWRDTEAFF. The full variable domain, completed using reference TRBV19 and TRBJ1-1, is DGGITQSPKYLFRKEGQNVTLSCEQNLNHDAMYWYRQDPGQGLRLIYYSQIVNDFQKGDIAEGYSVSREKKESFPLTVTSAQKNPTAFYLCASTMDWRDTEAFFGQGTRLTVV.

The chain employs TRBV30 and TRBJ1-2; possible D gene TRBD1, 6 bases. V lost 0 bases to trimming and J lost 5 bases, with 7 bases between them. The CDR3 runs 12 residues. CDR1 and CDR2 (germline): GTSNPN, SVGIG (reference sequence). CDR3 amino acids: CAWSVQGYGYTF. The CDR3 nucleotides read TGTGCCTGGAGTGTACAGGGATATGGCTACACCTTC.

The chain uses TRBV7-2 and TRBJ2-5, with 10 bases lining up with TRBD2. Trimming took 5 bases from V and 7 from J; bases not matched to a gene: 22. From germline, CDR1 is SGHTA and CDR2 FQGNSA. The CDR3 length is 19 residues. CDR3 sequence (DNA): TGTGCCAGCAGCCCGCCCTCCTGGGACCTAGCGGGGGCCGCGAGGACCCAGTACTTC. Translated, it gives CASSPPSWDLAGAARTQYF.

The chain carries TRBV10-2 and TRBJ2-5; 9 bases map to TRBD1. The trim removed 6 bases at V and 5 bases at J, leaving 10 bases unmatched. Germline V CDR1 and CDR2: WSHSY, SAAADI. This CDR3 has 15 amino acids. CDR3 DNA sequence: TGCGCCAGCAGACCCGGGACAGGGCGGGGGGAGACCCAGTACTTC. Its translation is CASRPGTGRGETQYF.

This rearrangement joins TRBV11-2 to TRBJ1-2; TRBD1 might be the D (5 bases). The CDR3 length is 16 residues. V was pared by 1 base and J by 0 bases, with 12 bases between. The germline gives CDR1 SGHAT, CDR2 FQNNGV. This CDR3 reads CASSLGRGGTNYGYTF. CDR3 DNA sequence: TGTGCCAGCAGCTTAGGGCGGGGGGGGACTAACTATGGCTACACCTTC. Drawing the rest from reference TRBV11-2 and TRBJ1-2, the complete variable domain is EAGVAQSPRYKIIEKRQSVAFWCNPISGHATLYWYQQILGQGPKLLIQFQNNGVVDDSQLPKDRFSAERLKGVDSTLKIQPAKLEDSAVYLCASSLGRGGTNYGYTFGSGTRLTVV.

The chain joins TRBV5-4 to TRBJ2-3, with TRBD2 matching 8 bases. Unmatched junction bases numbered 9, after V lost 0 bases and J lost 15 bases. Looked up from germline, CDR1 is SGHNT and CDR2 is YYREEE (reference sequence). This CDR3 has 13 residues. The CDR3 sequence: CASSLAGLAFEYF. The CDR3, as DNA: TGTGCCAGCAGCTTGGCCGGACTAGCTTTTGAATATTTT.

The chain links TRBV5-5 to TRBJ2-7, with 8 bases that match TRBD1. V was pared by 0 bases and J by 3 bases, with 5 bases of the junction left unmatched. Looked up from germline, CDR1 is SGHKS and CDR2 is YYEKEE (reference sequence). The CDR3 sequence is 15 residues long. This CDR3 reads CASSLAPGGNYEQYF. The CDR3 DNA reads as TGTGCCAGCAGCTTGGCCCCAGGGGGCAACTACGAGCAGTACTTC.

The rearrangement joins TRBV18 to TRBJ1-6, with 7 nucleotides matching TRBD1. The CDR3 contains 15 residues. V shed 6 bases, J shed 5 bases, and the junction held 7 bases outside the gene matches. The germline CDR1 and CDR2 sequences are KGHSH and LQKENI. The CDR3 here is CASSRGQDNNSPLHF. DNA of the CDR3: TGTGCCAGCTCGCGAGGACAGGATAATAATTCACCCCTCCACTTT.

In its sample, this clone was seen once. CDR3 coding DNA: TGCGCCAGCAGCTTTTCCCGGGACACCGACTATGGCTACACCTTC. It translates to CASSFSRDTDYGYTF. The chain has TRBV5-1 and TRBJ1-2; tentative D call: TRBD1 (6 bases). Trimming left V 2 bases short and J 3 bases short, with 14 bases between. The CDR3 runs to 15 residues. Germline CDR1 reads SGHRS; CDR2 reads YFSETQ.

V and J are TRBV6-5 and TRBJ1-6; 7 positions agree with TRBD1. The ends lost 2 bases at V and 10 bases at J; junction bases unmatched: 8. CDR3 length: 15 residues. From germline, CDR1 is MNHEY and CDR2 SVGAGI. The CDR3 DNA sequence: TGTGCCAGCAGTTACACAGGGACAGTGCAATCACCCCTCCACTTT. This encodes CASSYTGTVQSPLHF.

The chain is built from TRBV28 and TRBJ1-5; D perhaps matches TRBD1 (6 bases). The CDR3 loop spans 15 amino acids. Germline V gene data show CDR1 as MDHEN and CDR2 as SYDVKM. Trimming cost V 6 bases and J 2 bases, with 14 bases left between them. CDR3 protein: CASSRRGGGNQPQHF. The CDR3 nucleotides are TGTGCCAGCAGCCGCCGAGGGGGAGGCAATCAGCCCCAGCATTTT.

The chain couples TRBV5-6 to TRBJ1-4; TRBD1 aligns across 7 bases. The J segment lost 5 bases and the V segment lost 0 bases, leaving 7 bases of the junction unmatched. Germline assignment: CDR1 SGHDT and CDR2 YYEEEE. The CDR3 has 16 amino acids. The CDR3 coding sequence is TGTGCCAGCAGCTTGGATCTACAGGGGCGCAATGAAAAACTGTTTTTT. Translated: CASSLDLQGRNEKLFF. Looking up the rest from reference TRBV5-6 and TRBJ1-4 gives the full variable domain: DAGVTQSPTHLIKTRGQQVTLRCSPKSGHDTVSWYQQALGQGPQFIFQYYEEEERQRGNFPDRFSGHQFPNYSSELNVNALLLGDSALYLCASSLDLQGRNEKLFFGSGTQLSVL.

The J gene is TRBJ1-2, the V gene TRBV28; 8 positions agree with TRBD1. The CDR3 spans 14 residues. Germline V CDR1 and CDR2: MDHEN, SYDVKM. After removal of 7 bases from V and 4 bases from J, the junction contained 8 bases not matched to a gene. The CDR3, as DNA: TGTGCCAGCACCCTATCCGACAGGGGCTATGGCTACACCTTC. Its translation: CASTLSDRGYGYTF.

V usage is TRBV15 and J usage is TRBJ1-4; TRBD1 aligns across 8 bases. Germline CDR1 LNHNV, CDR2 YYDKDF (reference sequence). The CDR3 spans 14 residues. V gave up 4 bases and J gave up 7 bases; unmatched junction bases: 5. Here the CDR3 reads CATSNRQGSEKLFF. In nucleotides, the CDR3 is TGTGCCACCAGCAACCGACAGGGGTCTGAAAAACTGTTTTTT.

The rearrangement uses TRBV30 and TRBJ2-3, with TRBD2 matching 7 bases. CDR1 and CDR2 (germline): GTSNPN, SVGIG (reference sequence). V lost 6 bases and J lost 4; bases outside the gene matches: 16. The CDR3 covers 16 residues. The CDR3 loop reads CACLRGRNSGPDTQYF. The DNA for the CDR3 is TGTGCCTGCCTCCGTGGGAGGAATAGCGGGCCAGATACGCAGTATTTT.